This entry lists 20 T cell receptor beta chains sequenced from one sample in a study of T cells after yellow fever vaccination. TCRdb itself ran the 5' RACE reads through MiXCR, one entry per CDR3 protein. The table records 500,000 to 650,000 distinct CDR3 sequences, around 12% of them present only once. Sequences were derived from PBMCs, sampled on the day of the yellow fever booster vaccination. These receptors came from a man aged 25 to 45 who received the YFV17D yellow fever vaccine.

This clonotype was seen a handful of times. The chain links TRBV7-8 to TRBJ2-7; D is possibly TRBD1 (5 bases). Deletions cut 7 bases from V and 0 bases from J, with 13 bases between. The germline CDR1 and CDR2 sequences are SGHVS and FQNEAQ. The CDR3 spans 14 residues. The CDR3 DNA reads as TGTGCCAGCACCAGACAGTCCCACTCCTACGAGCAGTACTTC. It translates to CASTRQSHSYEQYF.

The chain joins TRBV7-2 to TRBJ2-1; D uncertain. This CDR3 spans 12 amino acids. V was clipped by 4 bases and J by 5 bases, with 6 bases between them. Germline CDR1 SGHTA, CDR2 FQGNSA. CDR3 sequence reads: CASSWPDNEQFF. The CDR3, as DNA: TGTGCCAGCAGCTGGCCAGACAATGAGCAGTTCTTC.

This clonotype was seen at least ten times. The V and J genes are TRBV5-1 and TRBJ2-1, with D possibly matching TRBD2 (5 bases). Per the germline V gene, CDR1 is SGHRS and CDR2 is YFSETQ. This CDR3 has 15 amino acids. The V end lost 0 bases, the J end lost 0 bases, and 7 bases lay between the germline ends. The chain's CDR3 is CASSLDGNSYNEQFF. The CDR3 coding sequence is TGCGCCAGCAGCTTGGACGGGAACTCCTACAATGAGCAGTTCTTC.

The chain uses TRBV29-1 and TRBJ2-1, with D possibly being TRBD2 (6 bases). The CDR3 loop spans 15 amino acids. The germline V gene encodes CDR1 SQVTM and CDR2 ANQGSEA. Trimming cost V 6 bases and J 3 bases, with 18 bases left between them. CDR3 region: CSVEHRAGIYNEQFF. CDR3 DNA: TGCAGCGTGGAACACCGGGCGGGGATCTACAATGAGCAGTTCTTC.

The CDR3 DNA follows: TGCAGTGCTAGAGGGGACTCCTGGGGGTACTCCTACGAGCAGTACTTC. Its protein product is CSARGDSWGYSYEQYF. The V and J genes are TRBV20-1 and TRBJ2-7; weak D call: TRBD2 (6 bases). CDR3 length equals 16 residues. V lost 1 base and J lost 0, with 16 bases in between. Looked up from germline, CDR1 is DFQATT and CDR2 is SNEGSKA (reference sequence).

As DNA, the CDR3 is TGTGCCAGCAGCTTTAGACTAGAGAAAGAGACCCAGTACTTC. The encoded protein is CASSFRLEKETQYF. The chain couples TRBV7-9 to TRBJ2-5, with D maybe TRBD2 (6 bases). V was pared by 3 bases and J by 3 bases, with 11 bases between. Germline V gene lookup returns CDR1 SEHNR and CDR2 FQNEAQ (reference sequence). The CDR3 is 14 residues long.

The V and J genes are TRBV5-1 and TRBJ2-1, with TRBD1 as a possible D gene (5 bases). V shed 4 bases and J shed 9 bases, with 23 bases lying between them. The CDR3 runs to 16 residues. CDR1 is SGHRS, CDR2 YFSETQ, per germline. The CDR3: CASSPSQGRFLGEQFF. The CDR3 bases are TGCGCCAGCAGCCCAAGCCAGGGCAGGTTTTTGGGTGAGCAGTTCTTC.

The V gene is TRBV5-4, the J gene TRBJ2-1, with TRBD1 as a possible D gene (5 bases). Looked up from germline, CDR1 is SGHNT and CDR2 is YYREEE (reference sequence). The V and J ends lost 0 bases and 3 bases respectively, with 10 bases between them. The length of the CDR3 is 15 residues. CDR3 sequence: CASSLAATDYNEQFF. The DNA of the CDR3 is TGTGCCAGCAGCTTGGCGGCGACAGACTACAATGAGCAGTTCTTC.

In this sample, this clonotype turned up a few times. The gene calls are TRBV20-1 and TRBJ1-5, with 10 bases aligning to TRBD1. V lost 5 bases to trimming and J lost 2 bases; unmatched junction nucleotides: 6. This CDR3 has 15 residues. Per the germline V gene, CDR1 is DFQATT and CDR2 is SNEGSKA (reference sequence). Written as DNA, the CDR3 is TGCAGTGCTGCCGCCGGGACAGGGGGCAATCAGCCCCAGCATTTT. This gives the protein CSAAAGTGGNQPQHF.

The CDR3 region is CASSLASSGWGIQYF. CDR3 bases: TGTGCCAGCAGCTTAGCCTCCTCAGGGTGGGGCATTCAGTACTTC. The V call is TRBV7-2, the J call TRBJ2-4; possible D gene TRBD1, 5 bases. CDR3 size: 15 residues. Trimming stripped 0 bases from V and 9 bases from J, with 15 bases between. Per the germline V gene, CDR1 is SGHTA and CDR2 is FQGNSA.

This clonotype was seen a few times. The chain combines TRBV9 with TRBJ1-1; possible D gene TRBD1, 5 bases. The CDR3 runs to 14 residues. Germline V gene sequence: CDR1 SGDLS, CDR2 YYNGEE. The ends were cut back, 9 bases at V and 0 bases at J, with 15 bases in the middle. The CDR3 DNA follows: TGTGCCATCCATTTTCAGGGTCTGAACACTGAAGCTTTCTTT. This translates into CAIHFQGLNTEAFF.

This clonotype has more than one count but fewer than ten. This rearrangement joins TRBV7-9 to TRBJ2-3; D is possibly TRBD2 (6 bases). V gave up 5 bases and J gave up 1 base, with 13 bases separating them. The CDR3 extends over 15 amino acids. The V gene's germline CDR1 is SEHNR and CDR2 FQNEAQ (reference sequence). The CDR3: CASSQAGIRTDTQYF. CDR3 bases: TGTGCCAGCAGCCAAGCGGGTATACGCACAGATACGCAGTATTTT.

The CDR3 nucleotides read TGTGCCAGCGGGCGGAATTCGGGGATTTTTTACAATGAGCAGTTCTTC. Protein: CASGRNSGIFYNEQFF. The genes are TRBV6-1 and TRBJ2-1; a weak D match, TRBD2 (5 bases). V was pared by 8 bases and J by 4 bases, with 21 bases between. Germline lookup yields CDR1 MNHNS and CDR2 SASEGT. The CDR3 sequence is 16 residues long.

In its sample, this clonotype was seen many times. The gene calls are TRBV12-3 or TRBV12-4 and TRBJ2-2, with no clear D. V lost 5 bases and J lost 2, with 18 bases in between. There are 17 residues in the CDR3. CDR3 sequence reads: CASSPSRGKRNTGELFF. The CDR3 nucleotides are TGTGCCAGCAGTCCCTCCCGTGGGAAGAGAAACACCGGGGAGCTGTTTTTT.

This clonotype occurred a few times. V gene TRBV27 combines with J gene TRBJ2-1; 8 bases fit TRBD2. Germline CDR1 reads MNHEY; CDR2 reads SMNVEV (reference sequence). With 10 bases clipped from V and 9 bases from J, the junction kept 14 bases outside the gene matches. The CDR3 loop spans 14 amino acids. The CDR3 loop reads CANRRAGVFGEQFF. DNA of the CDR3: TGTGCCAATCGGAGAGCGGGAGTCTTCGGTGAGCAGTTCTTC.

This clonotype appeared a few times. V usage is TRBV20-1 and J usage is TRBJ2-3; the match to TRBD1 covers 9 bases. There are 15 residues in the CDR3. V lost 3 bases, J lost 1 base, and 5 bases stayed unmatched. CDR1 and CDR2 (germline): DFQATT, SNEGSKA (reference sequence). The CDR3, as DNA: TGCAGTGCTAGCCTGGGACAGGGACGCACAGATACGCAGTATTTT. It translates to CSASLGQGRTDTQYF.

This clonotype was picked up many times. The V and J genes are TRBV4-3 and TRBJ2-5, with D perhaps given as TRBD1 or TRBD2 (6 bases each). V lost 0 bases and J 4 bases, leaving 18 bases between the germline ends. CDR1 is LGHNA and CDR2 is YSLEER in the germline V gene. CDR3 size: 17 residues. The CDR3 bases are TGCGCCAGCAGCCAAGACGGGCCAGGGGAGGCCGGAGAGACCCAGTACTTC. This translates into CASSQDGPGEAGETQYF.

This chain joins TRBV20-1 and TRBJ2-7, with a weak D call TRBD2 (6 bases). V was cut by 5 bases and J by 2 bases, with 10 bases left in between. This CDR3 is built from 12 residues. Germline CDR1 and CDR2: DFQATT and SNEGSKA (reference sequence). DNA for the CDR3: TGCAGTGCTGGAGGGGACCCCTACGAGCAGTACTTC. Amino acids: CSAGGDPYEQYF.

There are many counts of this clonotype. This chain uses TRBV12-3 or TRBV12-4 with TRBJ2-2, with D maybe TRBD2 (5 bases). V shed 5 bases and J shed 8 bases, with 9 bases lying between them. CDR3 length: 12 residues. The CDR3 loop reads CASSPRRGELFF. CDR3 DNA: TGTGCCAGCAGTCCCCGGAGGGGGGAGCTGTTTTTT.

This rearrangement joins TRBV27 to TRBJ2-5, with D maybe TRBD1 (5 bases). Trimming shortened V by 6 bases and J by 7 bases, and 12 bases separated the two germline ends. The germline CDR1 and CDR2 sequences are MNHEY and SMNVEV (reference sequence). There are 12 residues in the CDR3. The CDR3 protein is CASSQARGTQYF. CDR3 coding DNA: TGTGCCAGCAGCCAGGCTAGGGGGACCCAGTACTTC.